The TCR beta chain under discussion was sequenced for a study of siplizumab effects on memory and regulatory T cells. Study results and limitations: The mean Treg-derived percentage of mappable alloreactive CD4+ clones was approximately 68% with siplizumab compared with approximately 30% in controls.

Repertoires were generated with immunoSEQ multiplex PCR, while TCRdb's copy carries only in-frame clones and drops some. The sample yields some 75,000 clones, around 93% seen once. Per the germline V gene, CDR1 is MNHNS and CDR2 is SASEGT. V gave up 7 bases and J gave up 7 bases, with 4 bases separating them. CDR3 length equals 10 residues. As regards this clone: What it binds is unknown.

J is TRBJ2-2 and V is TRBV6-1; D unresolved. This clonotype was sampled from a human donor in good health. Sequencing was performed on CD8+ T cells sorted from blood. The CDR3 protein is CASKDGELFF. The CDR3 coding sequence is TGTGCCAGCAAGGACGGGGAGCTGTTTTTT.